These 17 T cell receptor beta chains share one sample of origin, sequenced in a study of cytomegalovirus exposure and HLA in healthy donors. This PCR relied on a set of 60 Vbeta primers and 13 Jbeta primers. Repertoires were generated with immunoSEQ multiplex PCR, while TCRdb's copy carries only in-frame clones and drops some. The sample carries some 140,000 clones, 72% recorded once. Input material: PBMCs. All receptors derive from a man between 45 and 60 years old in good health and CMV-seropositive.

The chain employs TRBV11-2 and TRBJ1-2, with D tentatively TRBD1 (6 bases). There are 15 residues in the CDR3. Per the germline V gene, CDR1 is SGHAT and CDR2 is FQNNGV. Trimming pared 0 bases from V and 8 bases from J, leaving 16 bases between. CDR3 protein: CASSLDIAQGGGYTF. The CDR3 DNA reads TGTGCCAGCAGCTTAGATATAGCACAGGGTGGGGGCTACACCTTC.

The chain recombines TRBV19 with TRBJ2-1, with 9 bases aligning to TRBD2. Germline V gene data show CDR1 as LNHDA and CDR2 as SQIVND (reference sequence). The V gene end was trimmed by 1 base and the J gene end by 12 bases; junction bases not matched to a gene: 13. The CDR3 is made up of 16 amino acids. CDR3 bases: TGTGCCAGTAGTATAGTGGCAGCGGGGGGTGCAATGAGGCAGTTCTTC. Its translation: CASSIVAAGGAMRQFF.

The chain is built from TRBV18 and TRBJ2-7; 8 bases are a match to TRBD1. The V gene end was trimmed by 8 bases and the J gene end by 1 base; junction bases not matched to a gene: 4. The CDR3 contains 13 residues. The germline V gene has CDR1 KGHSH and CDR2 LQKENI. This chain's CDR3 is CASGGDRSYEQYF. Written as DNA, the CDR3 is TGTGCCAGCGGAGGGGACAGGTCCTACGAGCAGTACTTC.

This chain links TRBV19 with TRBJ1-1, with 9 bases matching TRBD1. The V gene's germline CDR1 is LNHDA and CDR2 SQIVND (reference sequence). Germline trimming cut 2 bases from V and 11 bases from J; bases unmatched to any gene: 9. This CDR3 has 14 amino acids. CDR3 amino acids: CASSIPDRGGDAFF. The CDR3 DNA is TGTGCCAGTAGTATACCTGACAGGGGGGGTGATGCTTTCTTT. The full variable domain, rest sourced from reference TRBV19 and TRBJ1-1, is DGGITQSPKYLFRKEGQNVTLSCEQNLNHDAMYWYRQDPGQGLRLIYYSQIVNDFQKGDIAEGYSVSREKKESFPLTVTSAQKNPTAFYLCASSIPDRGGDAFFGQGTRLTVV.

The chain combines TRBV4-1 with TRBJ2-7; D is unresolved. Trimming left V 1 base short and J 9 bases short, with 16 bases between. Germline CDR1 MGHRA, CDR2 YSYEKL. This CDR3 contains 14 residues. As DNA, the CDR3 is TGCGCCAGCAGCCAAGGCGGCCCATCACGAGGGCAGTACTTC. Amino acid sequence: CASSQGGPSRGQYF.

The chain uses TRBV5-1 and TRBJ2-2; no reliable D call. Germline assignment: CDR1 SGHRS and CDR2 YFSETQ. Trimming cost V 0 bases and J 4 bases, with 4 bases left between them. This CDR3 is 13 amino acids long. CDR3 sequence reads: CASSLVATGELFF. Here the CDR3 DNA reads TGCGCCAGCAGCTTGGTGGCCACCGGGGAGCTGTTTTTT.

The CDR3 DNA is TGCGCCAGCAGCCTTGGCACGTCGATTTACCGGGACATCCACAATGAGCAGTTCTTC. Amino acids: CASSLGTSIYRDIHNEQFF. V is TRBV5-1 and J is TRBJ2-1, with a tentative D call TRBD1 (6 bases). The CDR3 extends over 19 amino acids. CDR1 and CDR2 from the germline V gene are SGHRS and YFSETQ. V shed 4 bases and J shed 5 bases, with 28 bases lying between them.

The chain uses TRBV6-1 and TRBJ1-1; 7 bases map to TRBD1. From germline, CDR1 is MNHNS and CDR2 SASEGT. This CDR3 region has 14 residues. Losses at the gene ends were 6 bases for V and 4 bases for J; bases not matched to a gene: 8. The CDR3 DNA reads TGTGCCAGCAGCACCCAGACAGGGAGCACTGAAGCTTTCTTT. This gives the protein CASSTQTGSTEAFF.

The rearrangement uses TRBV27 and TRBJ1-2, with 8 positions matching TRBD1. There are 15 residues in the CDR3. V dropped 6 bases and J dropped 4; count of bases not matched to a gene: 10. CDR1 and CDR2 from the germline V gene are MNHEY and SMNVEV (reference sequence). The CDR3 reads CASSPDRGSSYGYTF. CDR3 coding DNA: TGTGCCAGCAGCCCCGACAGGGGCTCATCCTATGGCTACACCTTC.

The genes are TRBV7-8 and TRBJ2-7; D may be TRBD1 (5 bases). The germline V gene has CDR1 SGHVS and CDR2 FQNEAQ. The CDR3 has 15 amino acids. Trimming shortened V by 1 base and J by 0 bases, and 10 bases separated the two germline ends. CDR3 sequence: CASSLGGQGSYEQYF. The CDR3 bases are TGTGCCAGCAGCTTAGGGGGCCAGGGCTCCTACGAGCAGTACTTC.

The chain links TRBV29-1 to TRBJ2-3; D might be TRBD1 (5 bases). V dropped 1 base and J dropped 5 bases, with 7 bases sitting between them. Germline loops: CDR1 SQVTM, CDR2 ANQGSEA. This CDR3 has 12 amino acids. CDR3 protein: CSVEGQQDTQYF. The CDR3 region has the DNA TGCAGCGTTGAAGGACAGCAAGATACGCAGTATTTT.

The chain uses TRBV5-4 and TRBJ2-6, with a tentative D call TRBD1 (5 bases). The CDR3 has 16 residues. Trimming shortened V by 1 base and J by 1 base, and 9 bases separated the two germline ends. CDR1 is SGHNT and CDR2 is YYREEE in the germline V gene (reference sequence). The CDR3: CASSLPQGSGANVLTF. In nucleotides, the CDR3 is TGTGCCAGCAGCTTGCCTCAGGGTTCTGGGGCCAACGTCCTGACTTTC.

The V and J genes are TRBV7-2 and TRBJ1-1; 9 bases align to TRBD1. The CDR3 has 17 residues. Germline V CDR1 and CDR2: SGHTA, FQGNSA. V lost 4 bases, J lost 4 bases, and 13 bases stayed unmatched. This chain's CDR3 is CASSSVPGQGLGTEAFF. CDR3 nucleotides: TGTGCCAGCAGCTCTGTCCCGGGACAGGGTTTGGGCACTGAAGCTTTCTTT. Full variable domain (missing parts from reference TRBV7-2 and TRBJ1-1): GAGVSQSPSNKVTEKGKDVELRCDPISGHTALYWYRQSLGQGLEFLIYFQGNSAPDKSGLPSDRFSAERTGGSVSTLTIQRTQQEDSAVYLCASSSVPGQGLGTEAFFGQGTRLTVV.

The CDR3, as DNA: TGTGCCAGCAGTCGCGGCTCTCTAGCGGGGGACAATGAGCAGTTCTTC. It encodes CASSRGSLAGDNEQFF. The chain couples TRBV27 to TRBJ2-1; 10 bases match TRBD2. There are 16 residues in the CDR3. V was pared by 5 bases and J by 5 bases, with 9 bases of the junction left unmatched. The V gene's germline CDR1 is MNHEY and CDR2 SMNVEV (reference sequence).

This clone was recorded only once. This chain uses TRBV5-6 with TRBJ2-7; 7 bases agree with TRBD1. There are 14 residues in the CDR3. Germline V lookup: CDR1 SGHDT, CDR2 YYEEEE. The J segment lost 3 bases and the V segment lost 4 bases, leaving 7 bases of the junction unmatched. In DNA form, the CDR3 reads TGTGCCAGCAGCCGGCCGACAGGGAACTACGAGCAGTACTTC. It is translated as CASSRPTGNYEQYF.

The rearrangement links TRBV2 to TRBJ1-2, with 8 bases fitting TRBD1. Germline trimming cut 6 bases from V and 7 bases from J; bases unmatched to any gene: 7. Germline lookup yields CDR1 SNHLY and CDR2 FYNNEI. CDR3 length: 13 residues. The CDR3 region has the DNA TGTGCCAGCAGGGCAGGGGGCTTTGGTGGCTACACCTTC. It yields the protein CASRAGGFGGYTF.

V is TRBV2 and J is TRBJ2-2, with 11 bases matching TRBD2. CDR1 SNHLY and CDR2 FYNNEI come from the germline V gene. V lost 8 bases, J lost 7 bases, and 9 bases stayed unmatched. This CDR3 has 15 amino acids. Here the CDR3 reads CASCCSGRVGGELFF. CDR3 bases: TGTGCCAGCTGTTGTAGCGGGAGGGTCGGCGGGGAGCTGTTTTTT.